The text below deals with one TCR beta chain. Its antigen is undetermined. Using immunoSEQ multiplex PCR, the repertoire was profiled, and TCRdb retains in-frame clones only, with some absent. Of approximately 200,000 clones listed, approximately 94% are singletons. The data originate from a study of T cell responses to AZD1222 COVID-19 vaccine. Germline values: CDR1 LNHDA, CDR2 SQIVND (reference sequence). The CDR3 spans 16 residues. Trimming removed 3 bases from V and 4 bases from J, with 16 bases in between. Study-wide results and limits: Repertoire sampling occurred only after the peak T cell response.

This clonotype originated in an adult who received the MenACWY meningococcal vaccine as a control. The V and J genes are TRBV19 and TRBJ1-5; no definite D call. The sample was peripheral blood, taken 28 days after the second dose of the MenACWY control vaccine. The chain's CDR3 is CASSIYLGGGNQPQHF. In nucleotides, the CDR3 is TGTGCCAGTAGTATTTATCTAGGAGGTGGGAATCAGCCCCAGCATTTT.